This is a list of T cell receptor beta chains from one sample in a study of blood T cells in healthy people across ages. TCRdb used MiXCR to reprocess the 5' RACE reads, holding one entry per CDR3 protein. The repertoire has some 670,000 distinct CDR3 sequences, under 65% of them found once; the top ten carry roughly 14%. Sequenced sample: blood. The receptors originated from an elderly woman in good health. Each CDR3 is given with its conserved first and last residue. D genes are given only for firm matches. Where a row states a size, it is once, few, many or the class of an expanded clone; other rows omit it.

cdr3_length d_call clone_size j_call v_call cdr3_aa cdr3_nt
13 TRBD1 many TRBJ2-7 TRBV28 CAEGTGVTYEQYF TGTGCCGAAGGGACAGGAGTAACCTACGAGCAGTACTTC
14 TRBD2 once TRBJ2-7 TRBV20-1 CSARQPAGNDEQYF TGCAGTGCTAGACAACCAGCGGGAAACGACGAGCAGTACTTC
16 TRBD2 many TRBJ2-1 TRBV20-1 CSALNPRGGPVNEQFF TGCAGTGCCTTAAACCCGCGGGGGGGCCCAGTAAATGAGCAGTTCTTC
15 TRBD1 once TRBJ2-5 TRBV6-6 CASSNGQGSTETQYF TGTGCCAGCAGTAATGGACAGGGAAGCACCGAGACCCAGTACTTC
16 TRBD1 few TRBJ2-7 TRBV28 CASTQYRDSLSYEQYF TGTGCCAGCACCCAATACCGGGACAGCCTCTCCTACGAGCAGTACTTC
14 . . TRBJ1-2 TRBV27 CASSLNGANYGYTF TGTGCCAGCAGTTTGAACGGCGCTAACTATGGCTACACCTTC
15 . . TRBJ2-7 TRBV28 CASSPQGNPPYEQYF TGTGCCAGCAGTCCCCAGGGGAACCCCCCTTACGAGCAGTACTTC
15 . . TRBJ2-3 TRBV6-4 CASSDSGESTDTQYF TGTGCCAGCAGTGACTCAGGAGAAAGCACAGATACGCAGTATTTT
14 . . TRBJ2-2 TRBV29-1 CSVEKGANTGELFF TGCAGCGTTGAAAAGGGGGCGAACACCGGGGAGCTGTTTTTT
16 . . TRBJ2-3 TRBV2 CASSDQDRSSTDTQYF TGTGCCAGCAGTGATCAAGATCGCTCTAGCACAGATACGCAGTATTTT
15 . . TRBJ1-3 TRBV5-6 CASSLAGPSGNTIYF TGTGCCAGCAGCTTGGCGGGCCCCTCTGGAAACACCATATATTTT
15 TRBD2 . TRBJ2-7 TRBV7-2 CASSTLSSGGAEQYF TGTGCCAGCAGCACCCTTAGTAGCGGGGGGGCCGAGCAGTACTTC
18 . once TRBJ2-6 TRBV4-1 CASSQERQGYSGANVLTF TGCGCCAGCAGCCAAGAAAGGCAGGGCTACTCTGGGGCCAACGTCCTGACTTTC
14 TRBD2 . TRBJ2-3 TRBV12-5 CASGLARGGDTQYF TGTGCTAGTGGTTTGGCACGGGGGGGAGATACGCAGTATTTT
13 . few TRBJ2-5 TRBV12-3/TRBV12-4 CASSLRVGETQYF TGTGCCAGCTCCCTTCGAGTGGGGGAGACCCAGTACTTC
15 . . TRBJ1-5 TRBV15 CTTSRAGTTHQPQHF TGTACCACCAGCCGCGCCGGGACCACCCATCAGCCCCAGCATTTT
13 . . TRBJ1-5 TRBV5-1 CASSLLPGQPQHF TGCGCCAGCAGCTTACTTCCGGGCCAGCCCCAGCATTTT
16 TRBD1 . TRBJ2-5 TRBV5-4 CASSPDRGGREETQYF TGTGCCAGCAGTCCAGACAGGGGAGGAAGAGAGGAGACCCAGTACTTC
15 TRBD2 . TRBJ2-3 TRBV7-8 CASRVGLAGGDTQYF TGTGCCAGCAGAGTGGGACTAGCTGGGGGAGATACGCAGTATTTT
14 . many TRBJ2-3 TRBV6-5 CASSRYTGRGTQYF TGTGCCAGCAGTAGATATACGGGCCGCGGTACGCAGTATTTT
12 . . TRBJ1-1 TRBV7-2 CASSYSYPEAFF TGTGCCAGCAGTTACAGCTACCCTGAAGCTTTCTTT
13 . few TRBJ1-1 TRBV7-9 CASSRDMNTEAFF TGTGCCAGCAGCCGGGACATGAACACTGAAGCTTTCTTT
15 . few TRBJ2-2 TRBV10-3 CAISESRGSTGELFF TGTGCCATCAGTGAGTCCCGGGGCAGCACCGGGGAGCTGTTTTTT
14 . . TRBJ2-5 TRBV7-9 CASTPLGGRETQYF TGTGCCAGCACTCCACTAGGGGGACGGGAGACCCAGTACTTC
13 . few TRBJ1-2 TRBV9 CASSAVGIYGYTF TGTGCCAGCAGCGCCGTGGGAATCTATGGCTACACCTTC
14 . . TRBJ2-1 TRBV3-1 CASSQLGTEDEQFF TGTGCCAGCAGCCAATTGGGCACAGAGGATGAGCAGTTCTTC
16 TRBD1 many TRBJ2-7 TRBV6-5 CASTLNWDRRSYEQYF TGTGCCAGCACTCTAAACTGGGACAGGCGCTCCTACGAGCAGTACTTC
14 . many TRBJ2-1 TRBV7-2 CASTVQSSYNEQFF TGTGCCAGCACCGTACAGAGCTCCTACAATGAGCAGTTCTTC
14 . many TRBJ2-7 TRBV6-5 CASSYDHGPYEQYF TGTGCCAGCAGTTACGATCACGGCCCATACGAGCAGTACTTC
15 TRBD1 many TRBJ2-1 TRBV3-1 CASSPWTGFYNEQFF TGTGCCAGCAGCCCTTGGACAGGGTTCTACAATGAGCAGTTCTTC
14 TRBD1 . TRBJ1-1 TRBV20-1 CSASLPDRGTEAFF TGCAGTGCTAGCCTACCGGACAGGGGCACTGAAGCTTTCTTT
20 TRBD2 . TRBJ2-3 TRBV5-1 CASSSRTPGLAGVGVDTQYF TGCGCCAGCAGCTCACGAACCCCGGGACTAGCGGGAGTGGGCGTAGATACGCAGTATTTT
14 TRBD1 . TRBJ2-2 TRBV29-1 CSGGQGDLTGELFF TGCAGCGGAGGCCAGGGGGACCTCACCGGGGAGCTGTTTTTT
16 . . TRBJ1-2 TRBV4-3 CASSQDLDNGNYGYTF TGCGCCAGCAGCCAAGATCTGGACAACGGGAACTATGGCTACACCTTC
17 . . TRBJ2-7 TRBV29-1 CSVEVVVRIGGGNEQYF TGCAGCGTTGAAGTCGTCGTTAGGATAGGGGGCGGGAACGAGCAGTACTTC
13 . . TRBJ2-5 TRBV10-3 CAISEDSPGTQYF TGTGCCATCAGTGAGGACAGTCCGGGGACCCAGTACTTC
14 . many TRBJ2-1 TRBV19 CASSSLRDYNEQFF TGTGCCAGTAGTTCTTTGAGGGATTACAATGAGCAGTTCTTC
15 TRBD1 . TRBJ1-1 TRBV6-6 CASSDTTGGSTEAFF TGTGCCAGCAGCGACACGACAGGGGGCTCCACTGAAGCTTTCTTT
14 . . TRBJ1-2 TRBV29-1 CSALGGIGSYGYTF TGCAGCGCCCTAGGGGGAATAGGCTCCTATGGCTACACCTTC
12 TRBD1 . TRBJ2-7 TRBV20-1 CSANRGAYEQYF TGCAGTGCGAACAGGGGGGCCTACGAGCAGTACTTC
13 TRBD2 many TRBJ2-3 TRBV29-1 CSGWGLATDTQYF TGCAGCGGCTGGGGACTAGCCACAGATACGCAGTATTTT
15 . . TRBJ1-6 TRBV12-3/TRBV12-4 CASSLDQVSNSPLHF TGTGCCAGCAGTTTAGACCAGGTGTCTAATTCACCCCTCCACTTT
14 . . TRBJ2-2 TRBV27 CASSFEERNGELFF TGTGCCAGCAGTTTCGAGGAGCGGAACGGGGAGCTGTTTTTT
14 . . TRBJ2-2 TRBV5-1 CASSITGIAGELFF TGCGCCAGCAGCATTACAGGGATCGCCGGGGAGCTGTTTTTT
15 TRBD2 many TRBJ2-3 TRBV7-2 CASSLVGLAADTQYF TGCGCCAGCAGCTTGGTGGGACTAGCGGCAGATACGCAGTATTTT
14 . many TRBJ2-7 TRBV6-5 CASSGYGTSYEQYF TGTGCCAGCAGTGGTTACGGGACTTCCTACGAGCAGTACTTC
13 . . TRBJ2-7 TRBV12-3/TRBV12-4 CASSVRRDYEQYF TGTGCCAGCAGTGTAAGGCGGGACTACGAGCAGTACTTC
16 . few TRBJ2-1 TRBV3-1 CASRLGYADSYNEQFF TGTGCCAGCAGACTGGGGTACGCCGACTCCTACAATGAGCAGTTCTTC
15 TRBD2 . TRBJ2-7 TRBV5-6 CASSFRTSGLFEQYF TGTGCCAGCAGCTTCCGGACTAGCGGACTATTCGAGCAGTACTTC
16 . . TRBJ2-5 TRBV2 CASDPQGRESKNEQYF TGTGCCAGCGATCCCCAGGGGCGGGAGTCAAAGAATGAGCAGTACTTC
15 . . TRBJ2-3 TRBV6-5 CASTPGLYFTDTQYF TGTGCCAGCACCCCTGGACTCTACTTCACAGATACGCAGTATTTT
13 . . TRBJ1-2 TRBV27 CASSTTANYGYTF TGTGCCAGCAGTACGACAGCAAACTATGGCTACACCTTC
13 . many TRBJ2-5 TRBV5-1 CASSAGPEETQYF TGCGCCAGCAGCGCGGGGCCTGAAGAGACCCAGTACTTC
10 . . TRBJ2-5 TRBV15 CATSEETQYF TGTGCCACCAGCGAAGAGACCCAGTACTTC
13 TRBD2 few TRBJ2-5 TRBV28 CASAGTSGETQYF TGTGCCAGCGCCGGGACTAGCGGAGAGACCCAGTACTTC
13 . . TRBJ2-1 TRBV7-8 CACSFGSYNEQFF TGTGCCTGCAGCTTCGGCTCCTACAATGAGCAGTTCTTC
16 . many TRBJ2-1 TRBV21-1 CASRMGLADTYNEQFF TGTGCCAGCAGGATGGGACTAGCGGATACCTACAATGAGCAGTTCTTC
16 . few TRBJ1-6 TRBV20-1 CSARVPTLGDNSPLHF TGCAGTGCTAGAGTCCCGACGTTGGGGGATAATTCACCCCTCCACTTT
16 TRBD2 . TRBJ2-7 TRBV27 CASSLNGGRKRNEQYF TGTGCCAGCAGTTTAAACGGCGGGAGGAAAAGAAATGAGCAGTACTTC